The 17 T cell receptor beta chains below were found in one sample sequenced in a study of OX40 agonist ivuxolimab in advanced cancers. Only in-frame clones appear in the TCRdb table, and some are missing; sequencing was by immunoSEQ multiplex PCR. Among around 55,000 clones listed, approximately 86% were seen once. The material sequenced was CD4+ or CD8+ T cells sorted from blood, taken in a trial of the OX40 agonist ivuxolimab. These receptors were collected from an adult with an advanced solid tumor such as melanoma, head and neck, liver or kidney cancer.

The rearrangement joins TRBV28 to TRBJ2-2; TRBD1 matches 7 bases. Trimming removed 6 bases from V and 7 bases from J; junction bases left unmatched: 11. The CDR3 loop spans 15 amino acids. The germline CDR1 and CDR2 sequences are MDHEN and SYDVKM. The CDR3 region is CASRAGTDTYGELFF. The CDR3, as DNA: TGTGCCAGCAGAGCCGGGACAGATACTTACGGGGAGCTGTTTTTT.

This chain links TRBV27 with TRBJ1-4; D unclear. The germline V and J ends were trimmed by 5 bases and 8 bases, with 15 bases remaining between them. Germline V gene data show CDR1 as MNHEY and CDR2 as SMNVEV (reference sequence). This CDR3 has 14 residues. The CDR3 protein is CASSLSREAEKLFF. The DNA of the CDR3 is TGTGCCAGCAGTCTCTCCCGGGAGGCCGAAAAACTGTTTTTT.

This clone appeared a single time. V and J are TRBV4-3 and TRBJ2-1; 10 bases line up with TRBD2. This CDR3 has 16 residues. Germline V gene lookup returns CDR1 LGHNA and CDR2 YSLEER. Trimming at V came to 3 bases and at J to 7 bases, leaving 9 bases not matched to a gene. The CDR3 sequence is CASSHVLLAGDNEQFF. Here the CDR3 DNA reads TGCGCCAGCAGCCATGTGCTGCTAGCGGGGGATAATGAGCAGTTCTTC.

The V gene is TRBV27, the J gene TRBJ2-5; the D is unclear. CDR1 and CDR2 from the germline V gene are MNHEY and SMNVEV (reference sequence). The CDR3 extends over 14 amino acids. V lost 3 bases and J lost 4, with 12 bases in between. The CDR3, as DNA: TGTGCCAGCAGTTTTCGGCCTGTAGGAGAGACCCAGTACTTC. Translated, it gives CASSFRPVGETQYF.

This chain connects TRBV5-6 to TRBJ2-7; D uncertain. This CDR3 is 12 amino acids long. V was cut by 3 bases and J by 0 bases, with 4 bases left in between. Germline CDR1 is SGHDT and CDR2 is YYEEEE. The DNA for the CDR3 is TGTGCCAGCAGCTCCAGCTCCTACGAGCAGTACTTC. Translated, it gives CASSSSSYEQYF.

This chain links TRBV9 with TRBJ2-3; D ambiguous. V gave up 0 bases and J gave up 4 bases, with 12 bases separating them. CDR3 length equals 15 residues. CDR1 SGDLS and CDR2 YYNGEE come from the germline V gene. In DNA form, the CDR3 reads TGTGCCAGCAGCGTAGATGGCAGTGTACCAGATACGCAGTATTTT. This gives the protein CASSVDGSVPDTQYF.

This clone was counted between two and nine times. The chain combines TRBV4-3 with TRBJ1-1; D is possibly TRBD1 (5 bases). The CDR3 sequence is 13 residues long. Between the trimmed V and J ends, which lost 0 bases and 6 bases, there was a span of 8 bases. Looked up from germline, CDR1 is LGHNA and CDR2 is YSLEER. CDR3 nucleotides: TGCGCCAGCAGCCAAGATAAGGGGTCTGAAGCTTTCTTT. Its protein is CASSQDKGSEAFF.

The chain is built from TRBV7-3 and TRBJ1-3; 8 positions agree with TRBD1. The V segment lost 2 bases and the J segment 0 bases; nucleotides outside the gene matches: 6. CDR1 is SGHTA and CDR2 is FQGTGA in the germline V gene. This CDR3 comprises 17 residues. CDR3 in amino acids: CASSLLGTGSSGNTIYF. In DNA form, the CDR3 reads TGTGCCAGCAGCTTACTTGGGACAGGTAGCTCTGGAAACACCATATATTTT.

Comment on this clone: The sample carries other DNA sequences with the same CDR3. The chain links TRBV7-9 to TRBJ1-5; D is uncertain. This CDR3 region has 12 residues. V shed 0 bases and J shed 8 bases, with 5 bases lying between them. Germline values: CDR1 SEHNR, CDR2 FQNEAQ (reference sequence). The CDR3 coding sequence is TGTGCCAGCAGCTTAGCTGGAGAGCCCCAGCATTTT. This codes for CASSLAGEPQHF. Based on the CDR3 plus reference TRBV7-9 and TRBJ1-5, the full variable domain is DTGVSQNPRHKITKRGQNVTFRCDPISEHNRLYWYRQTLGQGPEFLTYFQNEAQLEKSRLLSDRFSAERPKGSFSTLEIQRTEQGDSAMYLCASSLAGEPQHFGDGTRLSIL.

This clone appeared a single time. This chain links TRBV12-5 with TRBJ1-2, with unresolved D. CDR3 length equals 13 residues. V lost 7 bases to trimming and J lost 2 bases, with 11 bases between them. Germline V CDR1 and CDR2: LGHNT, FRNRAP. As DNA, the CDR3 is TGTGCTAGTGCCCTAGGAACGAACTATGGCTACACCTTC. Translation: CASALGTNYGYTF.

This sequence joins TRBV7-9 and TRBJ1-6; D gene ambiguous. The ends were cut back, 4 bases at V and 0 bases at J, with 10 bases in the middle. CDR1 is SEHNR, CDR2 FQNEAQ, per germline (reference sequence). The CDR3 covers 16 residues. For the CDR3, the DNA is TGTGCCAGCAGCTACTTCAGGAGCTCCTATAATTCACCCCTCCACTTT. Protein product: CASSYFRSSYNSPLHF. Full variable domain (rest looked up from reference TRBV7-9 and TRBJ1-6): DTGVSQNPRHKITKRGQNVTFRCDPISEHNRLYWYRQTLGQGPEFLTYFQNEAQLEKSRLLSDRFSAERPKGSFSTLEIQRTEQGDSAMYLCASSYFRSSYNSPLHFGNGTRLTVT.

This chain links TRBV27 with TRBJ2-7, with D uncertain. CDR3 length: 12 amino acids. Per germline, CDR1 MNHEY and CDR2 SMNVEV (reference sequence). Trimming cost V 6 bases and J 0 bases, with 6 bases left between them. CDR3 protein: CASRRSSYEQYF. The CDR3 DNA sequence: TGTGCCAGCAGGCGGAGCTCCTACGAGCAGTACTTC.

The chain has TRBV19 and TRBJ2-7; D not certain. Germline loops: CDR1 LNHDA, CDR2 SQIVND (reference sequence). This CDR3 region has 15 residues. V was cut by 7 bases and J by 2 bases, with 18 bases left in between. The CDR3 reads CASTSMGIGPYEQYF. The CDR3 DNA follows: TGTGCCAGTACCTCCATGGGGATCGGGCCCTACGAGCAGTACTTC. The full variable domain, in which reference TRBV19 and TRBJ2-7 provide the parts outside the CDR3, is DGGITQSPKYLFRKEGQNVTLSCEQNLNHDAMYWYRQDPGQGLRLIYYSQIVNDFQKGDIAEGYSVSREKKESFPLTVTSAQKNPTAFYLCASTSMGIGPYEQYFGPGTRLTVT.

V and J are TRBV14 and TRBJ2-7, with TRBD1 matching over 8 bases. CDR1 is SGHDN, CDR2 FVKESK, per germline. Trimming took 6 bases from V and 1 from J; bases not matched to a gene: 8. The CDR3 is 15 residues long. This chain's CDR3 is CASRLTGTGSYEQYF. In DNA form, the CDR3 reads TGTGCCAGCAGGCTCACCGGGACAGGTTCCTACGAGCAGTACTTC.

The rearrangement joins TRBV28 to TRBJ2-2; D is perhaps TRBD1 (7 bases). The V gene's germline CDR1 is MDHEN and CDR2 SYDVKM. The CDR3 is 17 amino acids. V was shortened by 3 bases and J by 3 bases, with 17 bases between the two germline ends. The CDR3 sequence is CASSLGGQEYYTGELFF. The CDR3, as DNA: TGTGCCAGCAGTTTGGGAGGACAGGAATATTACACCGGGGAGCTGTTTTTT. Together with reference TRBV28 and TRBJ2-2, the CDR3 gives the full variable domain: DVKVTQSSRYLVKRTGEKVFLECVQDMDHENMFWYRQDPGLGLRLIYFSYDVKMKEKGDIPEGYSVSREKKERFSLILESASTNQTSMYLCASSLGGQEYYTGELFFGEGSRLTVL.

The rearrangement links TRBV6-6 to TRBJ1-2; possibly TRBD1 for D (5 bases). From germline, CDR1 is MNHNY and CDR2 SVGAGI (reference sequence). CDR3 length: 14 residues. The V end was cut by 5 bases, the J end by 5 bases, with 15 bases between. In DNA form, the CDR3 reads TGTGCCAGCAGTCCCCCCCGGGGGGGTTATGGCTACACCTTC. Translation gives CASSPPRGGYGYTF.

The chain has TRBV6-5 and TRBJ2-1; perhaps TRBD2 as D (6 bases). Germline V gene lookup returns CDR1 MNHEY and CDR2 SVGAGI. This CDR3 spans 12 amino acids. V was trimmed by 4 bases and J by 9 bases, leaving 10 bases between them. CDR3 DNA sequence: TGTGCCAGCAGTTCCGCGGGGTTTGAGCAGTTCTTC. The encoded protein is CASSSAGFEQFF.